This T cell receptor beta chain was profiled in a study of T cell responses to AZD1222 COVID-19 vaccine. Study findings and constraints: Dominant at 160-218 and 743-854, vaccine-associated CD4 TCRs also spanned spike. Just a handful of AZD1222 recipients tested seropositive at baseline. A mostly white British donor set with more females was recruited, and clonal diversity was possibly underestimated.

Method: immunoSEQ multiplex PCR; TCRdb's copy keeps in-frame clones and lacks some. Of about 170,000 clones listed, over 80% are singletons. With regard to this clone: Antigen: not known.

The input for sequencing was peripheral blood, taken 28 days after the second dose of the MenACWY control vaccine. The receptor's source is an adult who received the MenACWY meningococcal vaccine as a control.

The CDR3 region is CASSLGTSYQETQYF. In DNA form, the CDR3 reads TGTGCCAGCAGTTTAGGGACTTCGTACCAAGAGACCCAGTACTTC. The V and J genes are TRBV28 and TRBJ2-5, with D perhaps matching TRBD2 (6 bases). The CDR3 loop spans 15 amino acids. Germline values: CDR1 MDHEN, CDR2 SYDVKM. Trimming took 2 bases from V and 0 from J, leaving 10 bases between them.